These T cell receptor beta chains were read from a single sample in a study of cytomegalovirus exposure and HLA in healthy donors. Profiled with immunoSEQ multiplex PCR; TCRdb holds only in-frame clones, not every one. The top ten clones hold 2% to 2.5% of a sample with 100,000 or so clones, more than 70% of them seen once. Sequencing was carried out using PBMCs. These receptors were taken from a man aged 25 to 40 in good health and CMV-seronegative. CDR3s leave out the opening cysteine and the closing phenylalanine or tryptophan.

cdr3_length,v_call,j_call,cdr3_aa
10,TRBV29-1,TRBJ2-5,SVVTSSETQY
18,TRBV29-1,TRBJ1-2,SVEDSLRSSSDRANYGYT
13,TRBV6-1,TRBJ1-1,ASDEQGRRNTEAF
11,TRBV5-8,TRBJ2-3,ASSLVGTDTQY
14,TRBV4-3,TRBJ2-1,ASSLAASGSYNEQF
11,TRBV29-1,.,SVSGTGRYEQY
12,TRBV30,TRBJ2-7,AWTVGQGTYEQY
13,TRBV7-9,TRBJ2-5,ASSTGQGGQETQY
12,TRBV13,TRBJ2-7,ASSRTSSTYEQY
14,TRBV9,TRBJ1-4,ASSPRQGGTNEKLF
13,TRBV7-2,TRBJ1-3,ASRLRGRPGNTIY
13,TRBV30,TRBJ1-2,AWSNGVSVLYGYT
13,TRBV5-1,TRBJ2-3,ASSRTSGRTDTQY
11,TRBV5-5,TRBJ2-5,ASSVAGPETQY
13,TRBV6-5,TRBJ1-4,ASSQLGTGGEKLF
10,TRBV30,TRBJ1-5,AWSLVNQPQH
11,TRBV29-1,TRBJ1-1,SAPRGSPTEAF
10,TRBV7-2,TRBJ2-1,ASSLDLNEQF
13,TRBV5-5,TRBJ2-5,ASSFEDWYQETQY
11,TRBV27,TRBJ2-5,ASSLVALETQY
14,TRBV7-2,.,ASSLASASGNYEQY
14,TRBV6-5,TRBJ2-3,ASTYSAGSGTPTQY
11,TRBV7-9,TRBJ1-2,ASSPRVYDGYT
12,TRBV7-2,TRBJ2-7,ASSFPGGQYEQY
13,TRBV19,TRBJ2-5,ASSNGLAGGETQY
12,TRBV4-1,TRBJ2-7,ASSQDRVTYEQY
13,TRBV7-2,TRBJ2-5,ASSLGGTGRETQY
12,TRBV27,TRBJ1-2,ASSSGTGVGGYT